The 11 T cell receptor beta chains presented below share a single source sample, sequenced in a study of shared clonotypes between healthy human individuals. Generated by immunoSEQ multiplex PCR, the TCRdb table keeps only in-frame clones and is missing some. The table includes 730,000 or so clones, about two thirds detected once. Sequencing was done on a sample of memory CD4+ T cells sorted from blood. Documented subset: CD45RA-negative fraction. The source is a woman aged 25 to 45 in good health.

V gene TRBV28 combines with J gene TRBJ2-1, with 10 bases fitting TRBD1. The CDR3 covers 15 residues. The trim removed 6 bases at V and 4 bases at J, leaving 6 bases unmatched. The germline V gene has CDR1 MDHEN and CDR2 SYDVKM. The CDR3 coding sequence is TGTGCCAGCAGGGCCGGGACAGGGGCGTACAATGAGCAGTTCTTC. The encoded protein is CASRAGTGAYNEQFF.

J is TRBJ2-6 and V is TRBV28; a weak D match, TRBD2 (5 bases). V was cut by 9 bases and J by 0 bases, with 12 bases left in between. There are 15 residues in the CDR3. Germline assignment: CDR1 MDHEN and CDR2 SYDVKM. CDR3 protein: CASLRTYSGANVLTF. The CDR3 nucleotides read TGTGCCAGTTTACGGACTTACTCTGGGGCCAACGTCCTGACTTTC.

This sequence joins TRBV11-2 and TRBJ2-1; the D gene is possibly TRBD2 (5 bases). This CDR3 has 11 residues. V shed 5 bases and J shed 8 bases, with 7 bases lying between them. The germline V gene encodes CDR1 SGHAT and CDR2 FQNNGV. The CDR3 bases are TGTGCCAGCAGCCCGCGGGATGAGCAGTTCTTC. Translated: CASSPRDEQFF.

The CDR3 nucleotides read TGTGCCAGCAGCCGCGGGAAAACCTACGAGCAGTACTTC. This gives the protein CASSRGKTYEQYF. V and J are TRBV7-9 and TRBJ2-7; TRBD2 might be the D (6 bases). Between the trimmed V and J ends, which lost 5 bases and 2 bases, there was a span of 10 bases. The CDR3 has 13 residues. Looked up from germline, CDR1 is SEHNR and CDR2 is FQNEAQ (reference sequence).

This rearrangement joins TRBV11-1 to TRBJ1-5, with TRBD1 as a possible D gene (6 bases). The CDR3 is 17 residues long. Trimming took off 5 bases at V and 2 bases at J, with 19 bases between the two ends. Germline V gene lookup returns CDR1 SGHAT and CDR2 FQDESV (reference sequence). The DNA for the CDR3 is TGTGCCAGCAGCCTTAGGACAGAGATAACCCGCAATCAGCCCCAGCATTTT. It codes for CASSLRTEITRNQPQHF.

Of note for this clone: The DNA is omitted, as the CDR3 cannot be located on it reliably, and the CDR3 follows TCRdb's listing. The chain links TRBV28 to TRBJ1-1. Germline assignment: CDR1 MDHEN and CDR2 SYDVKM. The CDR3 is 16 amino acids in total, end residues counted. Here the CDR3 reads CASILGWGGGNTEAFF.

The chain has TRBV6-6 and TRBJ1-1; 10 positions agree with TRBD1. The CDR3 extends over 13 amino acids. In germline, CDR1 is MNHNY, CDR2 SVGAGI (reference sequence). The V and J ends lost 2 bases and 11 bases, in that order; junction bases with no gene match: 5. The CDR3 here is CASSYELTGGAFF. In DNA form, the CDR3 reads TGTGCCAGCAGTTACGAGTTGACAGGGGGCGCTTTCTTT.

This clone was seen once. The genes are TRBV28 and TRBJ1-2; tentatively, D is TRBD1 (5 bases). Trimming shortened V by 4 bases and J by 7 bases, and 10 bases separated the two germline ends. Germline assignment: CDR1 MDHEN and CDR2 SYDVKM. The CDR3 is made up of 12 amino acids. CDR3: CASSWGTPGYTF. CDR3 in DNA: TGTGCCAGCAGTTGGGGGACCCCTGGCTACACCTTC.

The V gene is TRBV7-9, the J gene TRBJ2-5; 7 bases line up with TRBD2. Germline CDR1 reads SEHNR; CDR2 reads FQNEAQ (reference sequence). The CDR3 consists of 17 residues. V gave up 4 bases and J gave up 6 bases; unmatched junction bases: 17. Written as DNA, the CDR3 is TGTGCCAGCAGCTCCGGTCCCGGAGGCGGGAGTCAGAAGACCCAGTACTTC. Translated, it gives CASSSGPGGGSQKTQYF.

The CDR3 DNA follows: TGTGCCAGCAGTCCGGGAAAGGGGGCCAAAAACATTCAGTACTTC. Translating gives CASSPGKGAKNIQYF. The J gene is TRBJ2-4, the V gene TRBV28; D tentatively reads TRBD1 or TRBD2 (5 bases each). Germline assignment: CDR1 MDHEN and CDR2 SYDVKM. The CDR3 spans 15 residues. Trimming took off 5 bases at V and 1 base at J, with 12 bases between the two ends.

This clone has just a few counts. Other DNA sequences in this specimen translate into the identical CDR3. This sequence joins TRBV7-2 and TRBJ1-1; D gene ambiguous. The CDR3 totals 13 residues. Germline CDR1 and CDR2: SGHTA and FQGNSA. V dropped 4 bases and J dropped 3 bases, with 9 bases sitting between them. The CDR3 region has the DNA TGTGCCAGCAGCTCGCAAAGGGACACTGAAGCTTTCTTT. This sequence encodes CASSSQRDTEAFF. Together with reference TRBV7-2 and TRBJ1-1, the CDR3 gives the full variable domain: GAGVSQSPSNKVTEKGKDVELRCDPISGHTALYWYRQSLGQGLEFLIYFQGNSAPDKSGLPSDRFSAERTGGSVSTLTIQRTQQEDSAVYLCASSSQRDTEAFFGQGTRLTVV.